Shown below are 12 T cell receptor beta chains from a single sample sequenced in a study of shared clonotypes between healthy human individuals. Here immunoSEQ multiplex PCR was the method, and the copy in TCRdb shows in-frame clones only, minus some. The sample has about 960,000 clones; less than 85% are singletons. Input material: memory CD4+ T cells sorted from blood. Indicated subset: CD45RA-negative fraction. The receptors shown here come from a young man in good health.

V gene TRBV19 combines with J gene TRBJ1-2, with 10 positions matching TRBD1. The CDR3 sequence is 12 residues long. In germline, CDR1 is LNHDA, CDR2 SQIVND (reference sequence). The J segment lost 13 bases and the V segment lost 5 bases, leaving 7 bases of the junction unmatched. The CDR3: CASSPGTGAGTF. CDR3 bases: TGTGCCAGTAGTCCAGGGACAGGGGCCGGCACCTTC.

The CDR3 loop is CASFGGQDHTEAFF. In DNA form, the CDR3 reads TGTGCCAGCTTTGGGGGCCAGGATCACACTGAAGCTTTCTTT. The chain recombines TRBV5-6 with TRBJ1-1, with D perhaps TRBD1 (6 bases). Germline loops: CDR1 SGHDT, CDR2 YYEEEE. Deletions cut 7 bases from V and 3 bases from J, with 16 bases between. The CDR3 is made up of 14 amino acids. The full variable domain, in which reference TRBV5-6 and TRBJ1-1 provide the parts outside the CDR3, is DAGVTQSPTHLIKTRGQQVTLRCSPKSGHDTVSWYQQALGQGPQFIFQYYEEEERQRGNFPDRFSGHQFPNYSSELNVNALLLGDSALYLCASFGGQDHTEAFFGQGTRLTVV.

The J gene is TRBJ2-7, the V gene TRBV5-1, with 11 bases fitting TRBD2. J gave up 3 bases and V 4 bases, and 3 bases lay outside the gene matches. The CDR3 sequence is 14 residues long. Germline V CDR1 and CDR2: SGHRS, YFSETQ. In DNA form, the CDR3 reads TGCGCCAGCAGCGAAACTAGCGGGAGCTACGAGCAGTACTTC. This encodes CASSETSGSYEQYF.

This chain connects TRBV28 to TRBJ1-5; D is possibly TRBD1 (5 bases). Trimming took off 6 bases at V and 12 bases at J, with 18 bases between the two ends. This CDR3 comprises 13 residues. CDR1 and CDR2 (germline): MDHEN, SYDVKM. DNA of the CDR3: TGTGCCAGCAGCTTACATTCGACGGGGCGCCAGCATTTT. The encoded protein is CASSLHSTGRQHF.

The chain couples TRBV7-8 to TRBJ2-1; 9 bases are shared with TRBD2. The V segment lost 5 bases and the J segment 4 bases; nucleotides outside the gene matches: 6. The CDR3 sequence is 15 residues long. CDR1 is SGHVS and CDR2 is FQNEAQ in the germline V gene. The CDR3, as DNA: TGTGCCAGCAGCCGCCGCGGGGGGGAGTACAATGAGCAGTTCTTC. Translation gives CASSRRGGEYNEQFF. Drawing the rest from reference TRBV7-8 and TRBJ2-1, the complete variable domain is GAGVSQSPRYKVAKRGQDVALRCDPISGHVSLFWYQQALGQGPEFLTYFQNEAQLDKSGLPSDRFFAERPEGSVSTLKIQRTQQEDSAVYLCASSRRGGEYNEQFFGPGTRLTVL.

V usage is TRBV25-1 and J usage is TRBJ2-5; no definite D call. The germline V and J ends were trimmed by 6 bases and 5 bases, with 10 bases remaining between them. CDR1 is MGHDK and CDR2 is SYGVNS in the germline V gene. There are 12 residues in the CDR3. The CDR3 nucleotides read TGTGCCAGCAGAGCAGGTGGGGAGACCCAGTACTTC. Amino acid sequence: CASRAGGETQYF.

The chain carries TRBV6-6 and TRBJ1-5, with 9 bases matching TRBD1. From germline, CDR1 is MNHNY and CDR2 SVGAGI (reference sequence). V lost 4 bases to trimming and J lost 1 base; unmatched junction nucleotides: 2. This CDR3 comprises 15 residues. The CDR3 here is CASSSTGGSNQPQHF. The CDR3 DNA follows: TGTGCCAGCAGTTCAACAGGGGGCAGCAATCAGCCCCAGCATTTT.

Note on this clone: Other DNA sequences in the same sample also yield this CDR3. The chain joins TRBV5-1 to TRBJ2-1; D tentatively fits TRBD1 or TRBD2 (6 bases each). Per the germline V gene, CDR1 is SGHRS and CDR2 is YFSETQ. V was pared by 2 bases and J by 1 base, with 7 bases between. The CDR3 consists of 14 residues. The CDR3 DNA follows: TGCGCCAGCAGCTTAGGGGGGTCCTACAATGAGCAGTTCTTC. Amino acid sequence: CASSLGGSYNEQFF.

This chain links TRBV27 with TRBJ2-3, with unresolved D. With 3 bases removed from V and 4 bases from J, the gap between germline ends came to 11 bases. In germline, CDR1 is MNHEY, CDR2 SMNVEV (reference sequence). The CDR3 contains 14 residues. Here the CDR3 reads CASSFEGGPDTQYF. DNA for the CDR3: TGTGCCAGCAGTTTTGAAGGTGGACCAGATACGCAGTATTTT.

This chain joins TRBV18 and TRBJ2-7; TRBD1 matches 11 bases. J was trimmed by 6 bases and V by 4 bases; bases with no gene match: 8. This CDR3 comprises 15 residues. The V gene's germline CDR1 is KGHSH and CDR2 LQKENI. CDR3 sequence reads: CASSRPGQGVTEQYF. Written as DNA, the CDR3 is TGTGCCAGCTCACGACCGGGACAGGGGGTTACCGAGCAGTACTTC.

The chain combines TRBV6-5 with TRBJ1-4; 7 bases match TRBD1. Germline V gives CDR1 MNHEY, CDR2 SVGAGI. CDR3 size: 16 residues. The V gene end was trimmed by 4 bases and the J gene end by 8 bases; junction bases not matched to a gene: 13. The CDR3 nucleotides read TGTGCCAGCAGTTGGAGGGCTCAGGGGGGCGCGGAAAAACTGTTTTTT. Translation: CASSWRAQGGAEKLFF.

The chain uses TRBV6-5 and TRBJ1-1; no reliable D call. The CDR3 is 16 amino acids. Per germline, CDR1 MNHEY and CDR2 SVGAGI. Trimming shortened V by 1 base and J by 0 bases, and 12 bases separated the two germline ends. CDR3 bases: TGTGCCAGCAGTTACTTTTCAAACGGGGTGAACACTGAAGCTTTCTTT. Amino acid sequence: CASSYFSNGVNTEAFF.